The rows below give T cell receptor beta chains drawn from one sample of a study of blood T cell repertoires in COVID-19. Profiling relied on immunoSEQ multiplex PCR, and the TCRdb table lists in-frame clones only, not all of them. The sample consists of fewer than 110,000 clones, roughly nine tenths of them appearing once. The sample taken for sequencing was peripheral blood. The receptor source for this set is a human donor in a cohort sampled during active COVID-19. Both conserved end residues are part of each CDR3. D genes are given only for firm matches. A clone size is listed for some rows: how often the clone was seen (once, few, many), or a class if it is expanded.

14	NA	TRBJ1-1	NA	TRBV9	CASSEAQRNTEAFF	TGTGCCAGCAGCGAGGCACAGAGGAACACTGAAGCTTTCTTT
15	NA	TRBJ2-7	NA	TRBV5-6	CASSLLDGFSYEQYF	TGTGCCAGCAGCTTGCTTGACGGGTTTTCCTACGAGCAGTACTTC
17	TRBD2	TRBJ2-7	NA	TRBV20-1	CSASPVLGREGNYEQYF	TGCAGTGCTAGTCCAGTTTTGGGCCGGGAGGGCAATTACGAGCAGTACTTC
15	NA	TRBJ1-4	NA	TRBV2	CASSGEARMGEKLFF	TGTGCCAGCAGTGGAGAGGCAAGAATGGGTGAAAAACTGTTTTTT
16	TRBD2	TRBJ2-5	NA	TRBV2	CASPTSGGSRQETQYF	TGTGCCAGCCCGACTAGCGGGGGGAGTCGCCAAGAGACCCAGTACTTC
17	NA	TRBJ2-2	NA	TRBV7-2	CASSLDTWNANTGELFF	TGTGCCAGCAGCTTGGACACATGGAATGCGAACACCGGGGAGCTGTTTTTT
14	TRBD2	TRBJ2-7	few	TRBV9	CASSVGDYSYEQYF	TGTGCCAGCAGCGTAGGGGACTACTCCTACGAGCAGTACTTC
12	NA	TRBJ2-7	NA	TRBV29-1	CSVESRDYEQYF	TGCAGCGTTGAAAGCAGGGACTACGAGCAGTACTTC
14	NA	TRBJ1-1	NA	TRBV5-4	CASSPSRTNTEAFF	TGTGCCAGCAGCCCATCCAGGACTAACACTGAAGCTTTCTTT
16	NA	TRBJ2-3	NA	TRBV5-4	CASSPDFVAPTDTQYF	TGTGCCAGCAGCCCCGACTTCGTTGCGCCCACAGATACGCAGTATTTT
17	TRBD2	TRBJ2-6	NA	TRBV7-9	CASSLSGRVPGANVLTF	TGTGCCAGCAGCCTAAGCGGGAGGGTCCCTGGGGCCAACGTCCTGACTTTC
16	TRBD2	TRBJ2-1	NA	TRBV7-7	CASSLGLAGGPGGKFF	TGTGCTAGCAGTTTAGGACTAGCGGGAGGGCCTGGAGGGAAGTTCTTC
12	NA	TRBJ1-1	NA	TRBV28	CASSPWNTEAFF	TGTGCCAGCAGCCCTTGGAACACTGAAGCTTTCTTT
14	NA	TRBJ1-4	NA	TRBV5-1	CASSPDGGGEKLFF	TGCGCCAGCAGCCCTGACGGGGGAGGGGAAAAACTGTTTTTT
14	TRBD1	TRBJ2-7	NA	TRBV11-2	CASSGGTGTYEQYF	TGTGCCAGCAGCGGTGGGACAGGTACCTACGAGCAGTACTTC
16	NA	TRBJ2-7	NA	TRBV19	CASSISGQGGFSEQYF	TGTGCCAGTAGTATATCGGGCCAGGGGGGTTTCAGCGAGCAGTACTTC
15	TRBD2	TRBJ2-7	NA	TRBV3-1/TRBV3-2	CASSPPGLAIHEQYF	TGTGCCAGCAGCCCCCCGGGACTAGCGATCCACGAGCAGTACTTC
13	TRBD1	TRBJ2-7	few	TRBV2	CASTGQEPYEQYF	TGTGCCAGTACCGGACAGGAACCCTACGAGCAGTACTTC
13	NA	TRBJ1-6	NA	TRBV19	CASRGQNNSPLHF	TGTGCCAGTAGAGGACAGAATAATTCACCCCTCCACTTT
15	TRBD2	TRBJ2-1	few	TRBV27	CASSLLAGGYNEQFF	TGTGCCAGCAGTCTTCTAGCGGGAGGGTACAATGAGCAGTTCTTC
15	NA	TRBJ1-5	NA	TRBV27	CASSLKGLGNQPQHF	TGTGCCAGCAGTTTGAAGGGGTTGGGCAATCAGCCCCAGCATTTT
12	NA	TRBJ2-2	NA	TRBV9	CASRTNTGELFF	TGTGCCAGCAGGACTAACACCGGGGAGCTGTTTTTT
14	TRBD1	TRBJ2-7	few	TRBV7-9	CASSPTGAADEQYF	TGTGCCAGCAGCCCGACAGGGGCGGCTGACGAGCAGTACTTC
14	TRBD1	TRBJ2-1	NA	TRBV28	CASTTRGPYNEQFF	TGTGCCAGCACCACCAGGGGGCCATACAATGAGCAGTTCTTC
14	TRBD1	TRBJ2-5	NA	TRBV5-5	CASSPGQGAGTQYF	TGTGCCAGCAGCCCAGGACAGGGGGCGGGGACCCAGTACTTC
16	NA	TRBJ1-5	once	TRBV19	CASNLGPGLSNQPQHF	TGTGCCAGTAATCTGGGGCCAGGGTTAAGCAATCAGCCCCAGCATTTT
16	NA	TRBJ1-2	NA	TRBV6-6	CASSYPPGQYNYGYTF	TGTGCCAGCAGTTACCCCCCGGGACAATATAACTATGGCTACACCTTC
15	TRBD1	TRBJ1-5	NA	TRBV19	CASQNIDRGDQPQHF	TGTGCCAGCCAAAATATCGACAGGGGTGATCAGCCCCAGCATTTT
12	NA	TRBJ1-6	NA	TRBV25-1	CASSGADSPLHF	TGTGCCAGCAGTGGAGCGGATTCACCCCTCCACTTT
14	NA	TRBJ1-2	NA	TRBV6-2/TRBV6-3	CASSYSGRAGGYTF	TGTGCCAGCAGTTACTCTGGCAGGGCTGGTGGCTACACCTTC
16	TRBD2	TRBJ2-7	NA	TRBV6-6	CASRPQLAGNTYEQYF	TGTGCCAGCAGACCACAACTAGCGGGAAACACCTACGAGCAGTACTTC
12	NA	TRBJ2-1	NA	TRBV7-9	CARGGEFDEQFF	TGTGCCAGAGGGGGAGAGTTTGATGAGCAGTTCTTC
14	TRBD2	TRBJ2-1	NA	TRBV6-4	CASSVGGAVNEQFF	TGTGCCAGCAGTGTCGGGGGGGCCGTCAATGAGCAGTTCTTC
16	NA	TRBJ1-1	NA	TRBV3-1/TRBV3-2	CASSHGPGARVTEAFF	TGTGCCAGCAGCCATGGTCCTGGGGCCAGGGTCACTGAAGCTTTCTTT
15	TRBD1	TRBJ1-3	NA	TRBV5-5	CASRDRVPNGNTIYF	TGTGCCAGCAGGGACAGGGTGCCGAACGGAAACACCATATATTTT
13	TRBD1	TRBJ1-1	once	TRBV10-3	CATQGRVNTEAFF	TGTGCCACACAGGGGCGGGTGAACACTGAAGCTTTCTTT
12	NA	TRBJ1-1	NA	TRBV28	CASTEWNTEAFF	TGTGCCAGCACCGAGTGGAACACTGAAGCTTTCTTT
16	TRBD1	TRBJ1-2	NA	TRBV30	CAWTPGQGPTNYGYTF	TGTGCCTGGACTCCGGGACAGGGACCCACTAACTATGGCTACACCTTC
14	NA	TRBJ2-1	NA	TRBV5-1	CASSVSGGTVEQFF	TGCGCCAGCAGCGTTAGCGGAGGGACCGTTGAGCAGTTCTTC
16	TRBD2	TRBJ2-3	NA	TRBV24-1	CATSDLASGNTDTQYF	TGTGCCACCAGTGATTTGGCTAGCGGTAACACAGATACGCAGTATTTT
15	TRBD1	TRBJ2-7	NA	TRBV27	CASSDGTGGLNEQYF	TGTGCCAGCAGTGACGGGACAGGGGGGTTGAACGAGCAGTACTTC
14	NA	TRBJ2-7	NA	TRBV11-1	CASSPGTGTYEQYF	TGTGCCAGCAGCCCGGGGACTGGTACCTACGAGCAGTACTTC
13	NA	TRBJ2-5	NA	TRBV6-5	CASSYSTEETQYF	TGTGCCAGCAGTTACTCTACAGAGGAGACCCAGTACTTC
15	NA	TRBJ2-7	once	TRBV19	CASSIYGGTSYEQYF	TGTGCCAGTAGTATTTACGGCGGGACCTCCTACGAGCAGTACTTC
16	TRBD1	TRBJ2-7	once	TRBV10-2	CASSEEWTGMSYEQYF	TGCGCCAGCAGTGAGGAATGGACAGGGATGTCCTACGAGCAGTACTTC
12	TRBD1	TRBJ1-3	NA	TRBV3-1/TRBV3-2	CASSGTVNTIYF	TGTGCCAGCAGCGGGACAGTTAACACCATATATTTT
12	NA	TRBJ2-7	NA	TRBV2	CASSGFGAEQYF	TGTGCCAGCAGCGGTTTCGGAGCCGAGCAGTACTTC
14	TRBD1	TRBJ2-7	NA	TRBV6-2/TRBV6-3	CASSMGQDTYEQYF	TGTGCCAGCAGCATGGGACAGGACACCTACGAGCAGTACTTC
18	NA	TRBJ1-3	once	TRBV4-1	CASSQDHETEPAGNTIYF	TGCGCCAGCAGCCAAGATCATGAGACAGAACCAGCTGGAAACACCATATATTTT
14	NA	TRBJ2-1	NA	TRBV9	CASGRGNSYNEQFF	TGTGCCAGCGGTAGGGGAAACTCCTACAATGAGCAGTTCTTC
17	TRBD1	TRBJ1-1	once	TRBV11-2	CASSLDRPQDRRTEAFF	TGTGCCAGCAGCTTAGATCGCCCTCAGGACAGGAGGACTGAAGCTTTCTTT
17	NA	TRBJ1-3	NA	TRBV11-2	CASSAGQRRNSGNTIYF	TGTGCCAGCAGCGCTGGACAGCGAAGAAATTCTGGAAACACCATATATTTT
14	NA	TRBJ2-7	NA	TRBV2	CASSDRGSSYEQYF	TGTGCCAGCAGTGACAGGGGCTCTTCCTACGAGCAGTACTTC